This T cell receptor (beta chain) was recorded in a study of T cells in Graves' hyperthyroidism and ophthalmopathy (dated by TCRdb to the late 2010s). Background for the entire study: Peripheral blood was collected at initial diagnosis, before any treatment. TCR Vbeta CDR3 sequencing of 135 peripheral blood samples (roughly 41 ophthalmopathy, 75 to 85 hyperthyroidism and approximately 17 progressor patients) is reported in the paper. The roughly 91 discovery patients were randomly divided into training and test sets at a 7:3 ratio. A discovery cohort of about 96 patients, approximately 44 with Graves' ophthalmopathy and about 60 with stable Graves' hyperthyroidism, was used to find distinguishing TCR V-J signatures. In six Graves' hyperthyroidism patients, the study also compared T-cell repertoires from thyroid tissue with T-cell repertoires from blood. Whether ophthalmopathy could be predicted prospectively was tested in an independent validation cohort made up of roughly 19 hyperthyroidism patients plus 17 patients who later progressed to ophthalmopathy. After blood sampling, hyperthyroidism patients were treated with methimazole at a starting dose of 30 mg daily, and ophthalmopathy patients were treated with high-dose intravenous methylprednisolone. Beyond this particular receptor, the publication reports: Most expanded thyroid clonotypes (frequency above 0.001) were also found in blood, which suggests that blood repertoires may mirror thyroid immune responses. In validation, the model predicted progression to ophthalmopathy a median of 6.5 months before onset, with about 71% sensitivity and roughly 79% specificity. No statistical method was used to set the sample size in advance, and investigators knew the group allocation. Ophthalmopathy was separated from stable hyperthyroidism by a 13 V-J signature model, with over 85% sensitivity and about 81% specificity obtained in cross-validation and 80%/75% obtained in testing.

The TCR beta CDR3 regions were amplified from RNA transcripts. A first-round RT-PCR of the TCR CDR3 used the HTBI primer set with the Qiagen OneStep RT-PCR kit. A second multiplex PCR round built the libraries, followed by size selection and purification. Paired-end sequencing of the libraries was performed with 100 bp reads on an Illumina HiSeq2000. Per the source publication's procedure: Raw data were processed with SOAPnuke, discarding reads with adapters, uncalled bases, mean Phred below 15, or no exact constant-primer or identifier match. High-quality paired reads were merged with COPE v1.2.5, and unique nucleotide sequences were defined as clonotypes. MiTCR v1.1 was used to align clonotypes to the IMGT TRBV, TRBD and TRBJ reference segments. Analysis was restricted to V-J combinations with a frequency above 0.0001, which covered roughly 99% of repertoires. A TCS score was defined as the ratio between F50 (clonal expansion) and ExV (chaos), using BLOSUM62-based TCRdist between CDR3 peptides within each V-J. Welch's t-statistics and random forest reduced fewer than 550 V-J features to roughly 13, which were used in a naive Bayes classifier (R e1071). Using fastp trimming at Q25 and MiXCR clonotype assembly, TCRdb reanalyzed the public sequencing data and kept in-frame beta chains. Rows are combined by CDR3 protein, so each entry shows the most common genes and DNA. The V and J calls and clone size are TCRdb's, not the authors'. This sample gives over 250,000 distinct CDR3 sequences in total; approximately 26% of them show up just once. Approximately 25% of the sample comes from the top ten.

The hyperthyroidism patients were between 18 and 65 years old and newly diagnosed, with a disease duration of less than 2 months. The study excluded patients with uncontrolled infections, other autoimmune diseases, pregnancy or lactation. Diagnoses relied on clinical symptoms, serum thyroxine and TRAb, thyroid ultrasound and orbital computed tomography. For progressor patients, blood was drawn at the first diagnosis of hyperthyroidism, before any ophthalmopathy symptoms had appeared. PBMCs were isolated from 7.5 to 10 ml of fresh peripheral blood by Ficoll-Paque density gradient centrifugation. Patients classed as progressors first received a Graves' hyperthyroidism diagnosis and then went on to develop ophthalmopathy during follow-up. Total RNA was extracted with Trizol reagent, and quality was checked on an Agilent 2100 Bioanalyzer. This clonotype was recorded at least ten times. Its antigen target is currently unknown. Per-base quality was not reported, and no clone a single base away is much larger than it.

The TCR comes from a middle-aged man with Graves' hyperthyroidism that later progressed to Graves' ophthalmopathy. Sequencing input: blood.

The DNA sequence is given as TGTGCCAGCAGCCCGGACAGGAGGGGTCAGCCCCAGCATTTT. Its protein product is CASSPDRRGQPQHF. Recombination connected TRBV6-1 to TRBJ1-5; 7 central bases correspond to TRBD1. The cysteine opens and the phenylalanine closes a CDR3 of 14 amino acids. CDR3 DNA is the only sequence kept; it has 42 bases, read in frame from the first base. The germline V end is reduced by 6 bases and the J end by 6 bases; junction bases left unmatched: 8. CDR1 MNHNS and CDR2 SASEGT are derived from the germline V gene.